Sequencing of this TCR beta chain was carried out in a study of cytomegalovirus exposure and HLA in healthy donors. This clone occurred a few times. CDR3 size: 16 residues. After removal of 4 bases from V and 5 bases from J, the junction contained 11 bases not matched to a gene. CDR1 and CDR2 (germline): SGHTS, YDEGEE. The PCR ran on 60 Vbeta and 13 Jbeta primers. The assay was immunoSEQ multiplex PCR, and TCRdb's table has in-frame clones only and misses some. The sample records 150,000 to 200,000 clones, 62% being singletons. The sequenced material came from PBMCs. The chain links TRBV5-8 to TRBJ1-5, with TRBD1 identical over 8 bases. This TCR derives from a man in his forties in good health and CMV-seronegative. CDR3 DNA sequence: TGTGCCAGCAGCCCGCGGACAGGGCGGGTGGATCAGCCCCAGCATTTT. This gives the protein CASSPRTGRVDQPQHF. The full variable domain, its missing parts supplied by reference TRBV5-8 and TRBJ1-5, is EAGVTQSPTHLIKTRGQQATLRCSPISGHTSVYWYQQALGLGLQFLLWYDEGEERNRGNFPPRFSGRQFPNYSSELNVNALELEDSALYLCASSPRTGRVDQPQHFGDGTRLSIL.